The 7 T cell receptor beta chains below come from one sample, sequenced in a study of blood T cell repertoires in COVID-19. Data came from immunoSEQ multiplex PCR; TCRdb stores just in-frame clones and leaves some out. The profile shows 120,000 or so clones, around 80% of them singletons. The sequencing input was peripheral blood. These receptors all stem from a man aged 55 to 70 with active or convalescent COVID-19.

This clone was seen only once. The gene calls are TRBV6-7 and TRBJ1-4, with 9 bases matching TRBD1. TRBV6-7 is an ORF, with its function uncertain. This CDR3 is 18 amino acids long. Germline trimming cut 2 bases from V and 3 bases from J; bases unmatched to any gene: 10. CDR3 DNA: TGTGCCAGCAGTTACACGGACAGGGGAGTGGGGTCTAATGAAAAACTGTTTTTT. It codes for CASSYTDRGVGSNEKLFF.

The chain couples TRBV7-9 to TRBJ2-1, with TRBD2 matching over 10 bases. The CDR3 has 15 amino acids. The trim removed 8 bases at V and 4 bases at J, leaving 8 bases unmatched. The V gene's germline CDR1 is SEHNR and CDR2 FQNEAQ (reference sequence). The CDR3 nucleotides read TGTGCCAGCGCCACCAAGCGGGAGGGTTACAATGAGCAGTTCTTC. This gives the protein CASATKREGYNEQFF. The full variable domain, completed using reference TRBV7-9 and TRBJ2-1, is DTGVSQNPRHKITKRGQNVTFRCDPISEHNRLYWYRQTLGQGPEFLTYFQNEAQLEKSRLLSDRFSAERPKGSFSTLEIQRTEQGDSAMYLCASATKREGYNEQFFGPGTRLTVL.

V and J are TRBV2 and TRBJ2-2, with TRBD1 identical over 9 bases. The CDR3 extends over 13 amino acids. Germline V gives CDR1 SNHLY, CDR2 FYNNEI. V shed 11 bases and J 5 bases; nucleotides not matched to a gene: 6. In DNA, the CDR3 is TGTGCCTCCACCGGGACAGGGACCGGGGAGCTGTTTTTT. It encodes CASTGTGTGELFF.

In regard to this clone: Sequence at one end of the junction differs from germline and may be a read error. The rearrangement uses TRBV29-1 and TRBJ2-7; TRBD2 aligns across 8 bases. The CDR3 is 14 amino acids. The germline gives CDR1 SQVTM, CDR2 ANQGSEA. DNA for the CDR3: TGCAACGTTGGGGGGAGCGGGAGTGCCTACGAGCAGTACTTC. Translated, it gives CNVGGSGSAYEQYF.

The V gene is TRBV27, the J gene TRBJ2-2, with TRBD2 as a possible D gene (5 bases). Germline loops: CDR1 MNHEY, CDR2 SMNVEV (reference sequence). Trimming pared 3 bases from V and 7 bases from J, leaving 9 bases between. This CDR3 comprises 13 residues. The CDR3 sequence is CASSFGGDGELFF. CDR3 coding DNA: TGTGCCAGCAGTTTTGGAGGTGACGGGGAGCTGTTTTTT.

The rearrangement uses TRBV7-2 and TRBJ2-5; the match to TRBD2 covers 13 bases. Germline CDR1 is SGHTA and CDR2 is FQGNSA. The length of the CDR3 is 15 residues. After removal of 5 bases from V and 9 bases from J, the junction contained 9 bases not matched to a gene. CDR3 sequence (DNA): TGTGCCAGCAGCAATGGACTAGCGGGAGATCTTCCCCAGTACTTC. It yields the protein CASSNGLAGDLPQYF.

This chain joins TRBV19 and TRBJ2-7; TRBD1 matches 12 bases. The germline V gene has CDR1 LNHDA and CDR2 SQIVND (reference sequence). This CDR3 contains 14 residues. With 6 bases clipped from V and 7 bases from J, the junction kept 7 bases outside the gene matches. DNA of the CDR3: TGTGCCAGTAGCCCGGGACAGGGGGCGGGAGAGCAGTACTTC. Its protein is CASSPGQGAGEQYF.